The next 25 T cell receptor beta chains were all read from a single sample in a study of blood T cell repertoires in COVID-19. Only in-frame clones appear in the TCRdb table, and some are missing; sequencing was by immunoSEQ multiplex PCR. The sample lists 390,000 or so clones, 85% to 90% occurring once. The sample consisted of PBMCs or T cells enriched from blood (not recorded which). The source is a woman between 45 and 60 years old who had recovered from COVID-19.

The chain links TRBV10-3 to TRBJ1-1; possible D gene TRBD1, 5 bases. Trimming stripped 7 bases from V and 8 bases from J, with 20 bases between. The CDR3 loop spans 14 amino acids. Germline V gene sequence: CDR1 ENHRY, CDR2 SYGVKD. CDR3 sequence reads: CAINRGEAWEEAFF. The CDR3 region has the DNA TGTGCCATCAACCGGGGGGAGGCTTGGGAGGAAGCTTTCTTT.

The rearrangement uses TRBV11-3 and TRBJ2-1, with a tentative D call TRBD2 (5 bases). This CDR3 has 14 residues. Trimming cost V 5 bases and J 6 bases, with 14 bases left between them. Germline V gene sequence: CDR1 SGHNT, CDR2 YENEEA. Here the CDR3 reads CASSLTRGSNEQFF. Here the CDR3 DNA reads TGTGCCAGCAGCCTGACACGGGGTTCCAATGAGCAGTTCTTC.

CDR3 in DNA: TGTGCCAGCAGCCCCGGGACAGCTGAAAAACTGTTTTTT. The encoded protein is CASSPGTAEKLFF. This chain connects TRBV11-2 to TRBJ1-4; TRBD1 matches 7 bases. CDR1 and CDR2 (germline): SGHAT, FQNNGV. There are 13 residues in the CDR3. The J segment lost 7 bases and the V segment lost 5 bases, leaving 4 bases of the junction unmatched.

This clone was picked up a small number of times. The rearrangement joins TRBV6-5 to TRBJ1-1; unclear D gene. The length of the CDR3 is 14 residues. Germline V CDR1 and CDR2: MNHEY, SVGAGI. Trimming took 2 bases from V and 1 from J, leaving 8 bases between them. The CDR3 is CASSYADGNTEAFF. The CDR3 DNA is TGTGCCAGCAGTTACGCGGATGGGAACACTGAAGCTTTCTTT.

A remark on this clone: Different DNA sequences within this sample yield the same CDR3. The gene calls are TRBV28 and TRBJ1-1; tentatively, D is TRBD1 (6 bases). Germline-derived CDR1 and CDR2 are MDHEN and SYDVKM. This CDR3 comprises 13 residues. Trimming removed 5 bases at V and 2 bases at J, with 9 bases between. The CDR3 sequence is CASSRTVNTEAFF. DNA for the CDR3: TGTGCCAGCAGTCGGACAGTAAACACTGAAGCTTTCTTT.

The genes are TRBV11-2 and TRBJ2-1; tentatively, D is TRBD1 (7 bases). This CDR3 comprises 15 residues. V lost 2 bases and J 7 bases, leaving 15 bases between the germline ends. Germline loops: CDR1 SGHAT, CDR2 FQNNGV. DNA for the CDR3: TGTGCCAGCAGCTTAAATCCAGGGGGGTTAAATGAGCAGTTCTTC. As protein: CASSLNPGGLNEQFF.

This chain joins TRBV5-1 and TRBJ1-1; D is uncertain. V was pared by 1 base and J by 4 bases, with 11 bases between. Per germline, CDR1 SGHRS and CDR2 YFSETQ. The CDR3 contains 14 residues. The CDR3 sequence is CASSLPGVGTEAFF. The CDR3 nucleotides read TGCGCCAGCAGCTTGCCCGGGGTGGGCACTGAAGCTTTCTTT.

This sequence joins TRBV27 and TRBJ1-2; 10 positions match TRBD1. Germline CDR1 and CDR2: MNHEY and SMNVEV (reference sequence). CDR3 length: 12 amino acids. After removal of 11 bases from V and 2 bases from J, the junction contained 2 bases not matched to a gene. The CDR3 reads CASGQGNYGYTF. The CDR3 bases are TGTGCCTCGGGACAGGGGAACTATGGCTACACCTTC.

The chain has TRBV28 and TRBJ1-4; the match to TRBD1 covers 8 bases. The CDR3 sequence is 14 residues long. Germline trimming cut 5 bases from V and 5 bases from J; bases unmatched to any gene: 4. CDR1 MDHEN and CDR2 SYDVKM come from the germline V gene. The CDR3: CASSTRGLNEKLFF. The CDR3 coding sequence is TGTGCCAGCAGTACCAGGGGGCTGAATGAAAAACTGTTTTTT. Full variable domain (remainder filled in from reference TRBV28 and TRBJ1-4): DVKVTQSSRYLVKRTGEKVFLECVQDMDHENMFWYRQDPGLGLRLIYFSYDVKMKEKGDIPEGYSVSREKKERFSLILESASTNQTSMYLCASSTRGLNEKLFFGSGTQLSVL.

The chain joins TRBV30 to TRBJ1-2; the D gene is possibly TRBD1 (5 bases). Germline CDR1 reads GTSNPN; CDR2 reads SVGIG (reference sequence). CDR3 length: 15 residues. Trimming stripped 3 bases from V and 8 bases from J, with 22 bases between. The CDR3 sequence: CAWSPSMGPSSGYTF. DNA for the CDR3: TGTGCCTGGAGCCCTTCAATGGGGCCCTCCTCCGGCTACACCTTC.

The J gene is TRBJ1-1, the V gene TRBV7-2; TRBD1 might be the D (6 bases). The CDR3 sequence is 16 residues long. Germline assignment: CDR1 SGHTA and CDR2 FQGNSA. Trimming stripped 4 bases from V and 0 bases from J, with 15 bases between. CDR3 nucleotides: TGTGCCAGCAGCTCAGGGGTGGGGCAGTTGAACACTGAAGCTTTCTTT. Encoded protein: CASSSGVGQLNTEAFF.

The rearrangement links TRBV6-5 to TRBJ1-2, with D tentatively TRBD1 (6 bases). V was clipped by 2 bases and J by 2 bases, with 9 bases between them. In germline, CDR1 is MNHEY, CDR2 SVGAGI. This CDR3 comprises 14 residues. The CDR3 loop is CASSYAGDNYGYTF. In DNA, the CDR3 is TGTGCCAGCAGTTACGCAGGGGACAACTATGGCTACACCTTC.

On this clone: Other DNA sequences in this specimen translate into the identical CDR3. The genes are TRBV24-1 and TRBJ2-2, with D possibly TRBD2 on 6 matching bases. The germline CDR1 and CDR2 sequences are KGHDR and SFDVKD. The CDR3 length is 15 residues. Trimming took off 3 bases at V and 2 bases at J, with 9 bases between the two ends. The CDR3, as DNA: TGTGCCACCAGTGATCCGGGAGCAAACACCGGGGAGCTGTTTTTT. This codes for CATSDPGANTGELFF.

This chain uses TRBV11-1 with TRBJ1-4; D may be TRBD1 (6 bases). Trimming removed 5 bases at V and 7 bases at J, with 8 bases between. The CDR3 covers 12 residues. Germline CDR1 is SGHAT and CDR2 is FQDESV (reference sequence). The CDR3 region is CASSHRAEKLFF. The DNA for the CDR3 is TGTGCCAGCAGCCACAGGGCTGAAAAACTGTTTTTT.

The chain couples TRBV9 to TRBJ1-2; weak D call: TRBD1 (5 bases). There are 15 residues in the CDR3. Germline CDR1 and CDR2: SGDLS and YYNGEE. V lost 4 bases to trimming and J lost 4 bases, with 17 bases between them. The CDR3 DNA sequence: TGTGCCAGCAGCACCCATGGGGGGGAGGCCTATGGCTACACCTTC. Protein sequence: CASSTHGGEAYGYTF.

This clone was seen only once. The chain has TRBV11-2 and TRBJ2-7; tentative D call: TRBD2 (6 bases). V was clipped by 0 bases and J by 6 bases, with 12 bases between them. The length of the CDR3 is 14 residues. The germline CDR1 and CDR2 sequences are SGHAT and FQNNGV. The CDR3 nucleotides are TGTGCCAGCAGCTTAGAGTCTGTCGGGGGCGAGCAGTACTTC. It is translated as CASSLESVGGEQYF. The variable domain in full, with the rest retrieved from reference TRBV11-2 and TRBJ2-7, is EAGVAQSPRYKIIEKRQSVAFWCNPISGHATLYWYQQILGQGPKLLIQFQNNGVVDDSQLPKDRFSAERLKGVDSTLKIQPAKLEDSAVYLCASSLESVGGEQYFGPGTRLTVT.

J is TRBJ2-6 and V is TRBV6-2 or TRBV6-3; 10 bases are shared with TRBD2. V gave up 5 bases and J gave up 0 bases; unmatched junction bases: 1. This CDR3 contains 16 residues. CDR1 MNHEY and CDR2 SVGEGT come from the germline V gene. The DNA of the CDR3 is TGTGCCAGCAGTAGGACTAGCGGCTCTGGGGCCAACGTCCTGACTTTC. Protein product: CASSRTSGSGANVLTF.

This sequence joins TRBV12-3 or TRBV12-4 and TRBJ1-5; D is ambiguous. Between the trimmed V and J ends, which lost 2 bases and 5 bases, there was a span of 7 bases. The CDR3 sequence is 13 residues long. CDR3 DNA: TGTGCCAGCAGTTTAAACACCGATCAGCCCCAGCATTTT. Translating it yields CASSLNTDQPQHF.

This sequence joins TRBV9 and TRBJ1-3; possible D gene TRBD1, 5 bases. Germline lookup yields CDR1 SGDLS and CDR2 YYNGEE. The CDR3 has 15 residues. The ends were cut back, 4 bases at V and 1 base at J, with 12 bases in the middle. This CDR3 reads CASSSTQGSGNTIYF. The CDR3 coding sequence is TGTGCCAGCAGCTCTACGCAGGGTTCTGGAAACACCATATATTTT. Complete variable domain (other parts from reference TRBV9 and TRBJ1-3): DSGVTQTPKHLITATGQRVTLRCSPRSGDLSVYWYQQSLDQGLQFLIQYYNGEERAKGNILERFSAQQFPDLHSELNLSSLELGDSALYFCASSSTQGSGNTIYFGEGSWLTVV.

There are many counts of this clone. CDR3 sequence reads: CASSDSSTGELFF. CDR3 nucleotides: TGTGCCAGCAGTGACTCCAGCACCGGGGAGCTGTTTTTT. This chain joins TRBV6-4 and TRBJ2-2; the D is unclear. CDR1 and CDR2 (germline): MRHNA, SNTAGT. The germline V and J ends were trimmed by 0 bases and 4 bases, with 3 bases remaining between them. This CDR3 comprises 13 residues.

V is TRBV2 and J is TRBJ1-1; D is perhaps TRBD1 (6 bases). The ends were cut back, 10 bases at V and 2 bases at J, with 23 bases in the middle. The CDR3 spans 16 residues. The germline gives CDR1 SNHLY, CDR2 FYNNEI. The CDR3, as DNA: TGTGCCACCACCGGTGAAATACAGGGTATAAACACTGAAGCTTTCTTT. It translates to CATTGEIQGINTEAFF.

The rearrangement links TRBV2 to TRBJ2-1, with TRBD1 as a possible D gene (5 bases). Trimming cost V 10 bases and J 4 bases, with 17 bases left between them. CDR1 and CDR2 from the germline V gene are SNHLY and FYNNEI. CDR3 length equals 14 residues. CDR3 nucleotides: TGTGCCACCAAGGGCAGGGTCAGGTACAATGAGCAGTTCTTC. This gives the protein CATKGRVRYNEQFF.

The chain carries TRBV12-3 or TRBV12-4 and TRBJ2-5; unclear D gene. Deletions cut 3 bases from V and 5 bases from J, with 7 bases between. This CDR3 has 12 residues. CDR3 coding DNA: TGTGCCAGCAGTTTCGAGAAGGAGACCCAGTACTTC. As protein: CASSFEKETQYF.

CDR3 coding DNA: TGTGCCAGCAGCTCACTAGCGGGGTCATACAATGAGCAGTTCTTC. Translating gives CASSSLAGSYNEQFF. The rearrangement links TRBV7-8 to TRBJ2-1; 10 bases agree with TRBD2. The CDR3 has 15 amino acids. Germline V gene sequence: CDR1 SGHVS, CDR2 FQNEAQ. Unmatched junction bases numbered 4, after V lost 4 bases and J lost 4 bases.

This sequence joins TRBV29-1 and TRBJ1-1, with 9 bases identical to TRBD1. Germline CDR1 reads SQVTM; CDR2 reads ANQGSEA. CDR3 length: 14 residues. V lost 4 bases and J lost 2; bases outside the gene matches: 5. CDR3 amino acids: CSVVGQGFNTEAFF. CDR3 DNA: TGCAGCGTTGTGGGACAGGGATTTAACACTGAAGCTTTCTTT.